This TCR beta chain comes out of a study of T cells in Graves' hyperthyroidism and ophthalmopathy. In the ophthalmopathy cohort, Clinical Activity Score was at least 3, NOSPECS grade at least 4, and duration under 3 months. Uncontrolled infections, other autoimmune diseases, pregnancy or lactation led to exclusion of patients. CDR3 length equals 13 residues. Germline loops: CDR1 MGHRA, CDR2 YSYEKL. V lost 2 bases to trimming and J lost 2 bases, with 7 bases between them. There were TCR beta CDR3 regions amplified from RNA transcripts. HTBI primers were the set used in a first-round RT-PCR of the TCR CDR3. Each CDR3 protein gets one entry after TCRdb re-called the multiplex PCR reads with MiXCR. The sample holds about 640,000 distinct CDR3 sequences, more than 20% seen once.

What was sequenced was blood. This sequence joins TRBV4-1 and TRBJ2-7; D unresolved. The receptor was isolated from a man under 40 with Graves' ophthalmopathy. The CDR3 nucleotides read TGCGCCAGCAGCCAACTCTTCCCCTACGAGCAGTACTTC. This translates into CASSQLFPYEQYF.